A single sample gave rise to the 30 T cell receptor beta chains below, sequenced in a study of shared clonotypes between healthy human individuals. In the naive CD8 group, cells lacked CD45RO and were positively selected for CCR7, so terminally differentiated effector memory CD45RA+ cells were left out. The table came from immunoSEQ multiplex PCR; TCRdb's copy has only in-frame clones and leaves some out. This sample has almost 700,000 clones, with roughly 94% found just once. The source material was naive CD8+ T cells sorted from blood. The receptors were sampled from a young man in good health.

The chain employs TRBV13 and TRBJ2-2; D gene ambiguous. The V gene's germline CDR1 is PRHDT and CDR2 FYEKMQ (reference sequence). The CDR3 extends over 15 amino acids. Deletions cut 4 bases from V and 8 bases from J, with 17 bases between. Here the CDR3 DNA reads TGTGCCAGCAGCTCCCCCCTGGCGTCTGGGGGGGAGCTGTTTTTT. Translation gives CASSSPLASGGELFF.

V usage is TRBV27 and J usage is TRBJ2-3; TRBD2 matches 7 bases. With V trimmed by 6 bases and J by 2 bases, 5 bases remained unmatched. The CDR3 runs 14 residues. Germline V gene data show CDR1 as MNHEY and CDR2 as SMNVEV (reference sequence). CDR3 nucleotides: TGTGCCAGCAGCGGCGGGGGTTACACAGATACGCAGTATTTT. Translated, it gives CASSGGGYTDTQYF.

The chain joins TRBV27 to TRBJ2-2; tentatively, D is TRBD2 (6 bases). Trimming cost V 2 bases and J 2 bases, with 12 bases left between them. The CDR3 is made up of 16 amino acids. Looked up from germline, CDR1 is MNHEY and CDR2 is SMNVEV (reference sequence). Here the CDR3 reads CASSLDRESNTGELFF. CDR3 coding DNA: TGTGCCAGCAGTTTAGATCGGGAGAGTAACACCGGGGAGCTGTTTTTT.

V usage is TRBV16 and J usage is TRBJ2-7; tentative D call: TRBD2 (5 bases). Trimming removed 0 bases from V and 5 bases from J, with 8 bases in between. This CDR3 has 13 residues. Germline CDR1 and CDR2: KGHSY and FQNENV. The CDR3 bases are TGTGCCAGCAGCCAATCCGGGGAACACGAGCAGTACTTC. Amino acid sequence: CASSQSGEHEQYF.

This chain joins TRBV11-2 and TRBJ2-7; TRBD2 agrees at 10 bases. The CDR3 runs to 15 residues. Germline CDR1 SGHAT, CDR2 FQNNGV. V lost 5 bases and J lost 4; bases outside the gene matches: 8. The CDR3 bases are TGTGCCAGCAGCGCGTCCGGGACTAGCGTTTACGAGCAGTACTTC. The encoded protein is CASSASGTSVYEQYF.

The J gene is TRBJ2-1, the V gene TRBV11-2; 9 positions agree with TRBD1. V lost 5 bases and J lost 0; bases outside the gene matches: 8. This CDR3 is built from 17 residues. Germline CDR1 SGHAT, CDR2 FQNNGV. The chain's CDR3 is CASSLEGQGFSYNEQFF. In DNA form, the CDR3 reads TGTGCCAGCAGCCTTGAAGGACAGGGGTTCTCCTACAATGAGCAGTTCTTC.

This chain joins TRBV5-1 and TRBJ2-1; TRBD2 matches 10 bases. The CDR3 spans 17 residues. Germline values: CDR1 SGHRS, CDR2 YFSETQ. Losses at the gene ends were 1 base for V and 0 bases for J; bases not matched to a gene: 4. CDR3 in amino acids: CASSLKPSGSSYNEQFF. The CDR3 DNA is TGCGCCAGCAGCTTGAAACCTAGCGGGAGCTCCTACAATGAGCAGTTCTTC.

The rearrangement joins TRBV7-2 to TRBJ2-1; no definite D call. The germline V and J ends were trimmed by 2 bases and 7 bases, with 3 bases remaining between them. The CDR3 consists of 11 residues. CDR1 and CDR2 (germline): SGHTA, FQGNSA. The CDR3 loop is CASSLTNEQFF. The CDR3 DNA reads TGTGCCAGCAGCTTAACGAATGAGCAGTTCTTC.

The chain recombines TRBV5-1 with TRBJ2-1; maybe TRBD2 (5 bases). The CDR3 runs to 12 residues. V lost 3 bases and J 8 bases, leaving 9 bases between the germline ends. The germline gives CDR1 SGHRS, CDR2 YFSETQ. CDR3 sequence reads: CASSSGIDEQFF. CDR3 nucleotide sequence: TGCGCCAGCAGCTCGGGGATCGATGAGCAGTTCTTC.

The chain carries TRBV5-1 and TRBJ2-7; D remains ambiguous. This CDR3 has 12 residues. In germline, CDR1 is SGHRS, CDR2 YFSETQ. V lost 4 bases, J lost 4 bases, and 9 bases lay in between. For the CDR3, the DNA is TGCGCCAGCAGCAGCGTGTGGTACGAGCAGTACTTC. Encoded protein: CASSSVWYEQYF. Complete variable domain (other parts from reference TRBV5-1 and TRBJ2-7): KAGVTQTPRYLIKTRGQQVTLSCSPISGHRSVSWYQQTPGQGLQFLFEYFSETQRNKGNFPGRFSGRQFSNSRSEMNVSTLELGDSALYLCASSSVWYEQYFGPGTRLTVT.

This sequence joins TRBV7-8 and TRBJ2-5; D not certain. V dropped 5 bases and J dropped 3 bases, with 4 bases sitting between them. The CDR3 has 11 amino acids. The V gene's germline CDR1 is SGHVS and CDR2 FQNEAQ. Here the CDR3 DNA reads TGTGCCAGCAGCGGAGAAGAGACCCAGTACTTC. As protein: CASSGEETQYF.

The CDR3 DNA follows: TGTGCCACCAGCAGAGATTTTACCGGGTTGAACACTGAAGCTTTCTTT. It translates to CATSRDFTGLNTEAFF. This sequence joins TRBV15 and TRBJ1-1; D is unclear. V was pared by 0 bases and J by 0 bases, with 11 bases between. The CDR3 is 16 residues long. Germline V CDR1 and CDR2: LNHNV, YYDKDF (reference sequence). The full variable domain, in which reference TRBV15 and TRBJ1-1 provide the parts outside the CDR3, is DAMVIQNPRYQVTQFGKPVTLSCSQTLNHNVMYWYQQKSSQAPKLLFHYYDKDFNNEADTPDNFQSRRPNTSFCFLDIRSPGLGDTAMYLCATSRDFTGLNTEAFFGQGTRLTVV.

V usage is TRBV5-1 and J usage is TRBJ2-7, with D possibly matching TRBD2 (6 bases). In germline, CDR1 is SGHRS, CDR2 YFSETQ. The CDR3 has 14 residues. Trimming took off 6 bases at V and 4 bases at J, with 17 bases between the two ends. The DNA for the CDR3 is TGCGCCAGCATGGGAGAGACGGGGGAGTACGAGCAGTACTTC. This encodes CASMGETGEYEQYF.

V is TRBV9 and J is TRBJ1-2, with 8 bases aligning to TRBD1. Germline values: CDR1 SGDLS, CDR2 YYNGEE. There are 14 residues in the CDR3. V lost 4 bases and J lost 6; bases outside the gene matches: 8. CDR3 residues: CASSFGTGDNGYTF. The CDR3 DNA is TGTGCCAGCAGCTTCGGGACAGGTGATAATGGCTACACCTTC.

The chain links TRBV28 to TRBJ2-1; a possible D gene is TRBD2 (6 bases). From germline, CDR1 is MDHEN and CDR2 SYDVKM. The CDR3 has 14 residues. The V and J ends lost 5 bases and 3 bases respectively, with 11 bases between them. Here the CDR3 DNA reads TGTGCCAGCAGTCGCGGGACTCTCTACAATGAGCAGTTCTTC. Its translation: CASSRGTLYNEQFF.

The CDR3 reads CATHEQGGEAFF. The CDR3 DNA reads as TGTGCCACCCATGAGCAGGGAGGTGAAGCTTTCTTT. This chain links TRBV10-3 with TRBJ1-1; D may be TRBD1 (5 bases). Germline lookup yields CDR1 ENHRY and CDR2 SYGVKD. V lost 10 bases, J lost 7 bases, and 16 bases lay in between. The CDR3 extends over 12 amino acids.

The chain employs TRBV13 and TRBJ2-1; 8 bases line up with TRBD2. Per germline, CDR1 PRHDT and CDR2 FYEKMQ (reference sequence). This CDR3 has 16 amino acids. Trimming took 4 bases from V and 4 from J; bases not matched to a gene: 9. CDR3 DNA sequence: TGTGCCAGCAGCTCCTATTTCGGGACTAGATACAATGAGCAGTTCTTC. Translating gives CASSSYFGTRYNEQFF.

The chain links TRBV18 to TRBJ1-1; 9 bases map to TRBD1. This CDR3 region has 15 residues. Germline V gives CDR1 KGHSH, CDR2 LQKENI. J was trimmed by 5 bases and V by 3 bases; bases with no gene match: 7. DNA for the CDR3: TGTGCCAGCTCACCGGGGACAGGGATCGTTACTGAAGCTTTCTTT. Its protein product is CASSPGTGIVTEAFF.

This sequence joins TRBV11-1 and TRBJ1-4; D not resolved. Trimming shortened V by 2 bases and J by 8 bases, and 18 bases separated the two germline ends. This CDR3 is 16 amino acids long. Germline V gene lookup returns CDR1 SGHAT and CDR2 FQDESV (reference sequence). DNA for the CDR3: TGTGCCAGCAGCTTAATCGGTGGGCCCAAGGACGAAAAACTGTTTTTT. Translated: CASSLIGGPKDEKLFF.

The rearrangement links TRBV7-8 to TRBJ2-5, with 10 bases fitting TRBD2. CDR3 length equals 16 residues. Germline CDR1 SGHVS, CDR2 FQNEAQ. V was pared by 2 bases and J by 1 base, with 4 bases of the junction left unmatched. In DNA, the CDR3 is TGTGCCAGCAGCTTACTGACTAGCGGGTTCCAAGAGACCCAGTACTTC. It translates to CASSLLTSGFQETQYF. Full variable domain (rest looked up from reference TRBV7-8 and TRBJ2-5): GAGVSQSPRYKVAKRGQDVALRCDPISGHVSLFWYQQALGQGPEFLTYFQNEAQLDKSGLPSDRFFAERPEGSVSTLKIQRTQQEDSAVYLCASSLLTSGFQETQYFGPGTRLLVL.

This chain uses TRBV11-3 with TRBJ2-1; 8 bases map to TRBD2. V trimming: 5 bases; J trimming: 7 bases; junction bases outside the gene matches: 10. Germline V gene lookup returns CDR1 SGHNT and CDR2 YENEEA. There are 15 residues in the CDR3. The CDR3 loop is CASSPAPGLVNEQFF. DNA for the CDR3: TGTGCCAGCAGCCCGGCTCCGGGACTAGTGAATGAGCAGTTCTTC.

The chain uses TRBV21-1 and TRBJ2-7; the table calls TRBD2, which could not be checked here. TRBV21-1 is assigned pseudogene status. This CDR3 comprises 12 residues. Here the CDR3 DNA reads TGTGCCAGCAGCACGGGGGGTCGGGAGCAGTACTTC. This translates into CASSTGGREQYF.

J is TRBJ2-1 and V is TRBV6-5; D assignment may be TRBD1 or TRBD2 (5 bases each). This CDR3 has 15 amino acids. V dropped 2 bases and J dropped 7 bases, with 15 bases sitting between them. Germline V gene lookup returns CDR1 MNHEY and CDR2 SVGAGI. The CDR3 DNA is TGTGCCAGCAGTTACCCCGGGACGGAACCTAATGAGCAGTTCTTC. Amino acids: CASSYPGTEPNEQFF.

The table lists this clone with a count of one. V usage is TRBV29-1 and J usage is TRBJ2-1; D might be TRBD1 (6 bases). Looked up from germline, CDR1 is SQVTM and CDR2 is ANQGSEA. V lost 0 bases, J lost 6 bases, and 9 bases lay in between. This CDR3 region has 13 residues. CDR3 sequence reads: CSVEDPTGNEQFF. CDR3 DNA: TGCAGCGTTGAAGATCCGACAGGCAATGAGCAGTTCTTC.

This chain connects TRBV10-2 to TRBJ2-1; D gene unclear. Germline V gene sequence: CDR1 WSHSY, CDR2 SAAADI. The CDR3 spans 12 residues. Trimming stripped 4 bases from V and 6 bases from J, with 7 bases between. CDR3 sequence: CASSGTLNEQFF. CDR3 DNA: TGCGCCAGCAGTGGTACCCTCAATGAGCAGTTCTTC.

The chain has TRBV9 and TRBJ2-6; no clear D gene. The V end was cut by 7 bases, the J end by 2 bases, with 7 bases between. Looked up from germline, CDR1 is SGDLS and CDR2 is YYNGEE. This CDR3 has 13 amino acids. CDR3 protein: CASLGPGANVLTF. The CDR3 region has the DNA TGTGCCAGCCTTGGTCCTGGGGCCAACGTCCTGACTTTC. Drawing the rest from reference TRBV9 and TRBJ2-6, the complete variable domain is DSGVTQTPKHLITATGQRVTLRCSPRSGDLSVYWYQQSLDQGLQFLIQYYNGEERAKGNILERFSAQQFPDLHSELNLSSLELGDSALYFCASLGPGANVLTFGAGSRLTVL.

This rearrangement joins TRBV7-8 to TRBJ1-1, with a weak D call TRBD1 (6 bases). V lost 3 bases to trimming and J lost 3 bases, with 14 bases between them. The CDR3 spans 15 residues. The germline V gene encodes CDR1 SGHVS and CDR2 FQNEAQ. For the CDR3, the DNA is TGTGCCAGCAGCTTCAAGCGACAGGACCACACTGAAGCTTTCTTT. Translating it yields CASSFKRQDHTEAFF.

The chain combines TRBV29-1 with TRBJ1-1; 9 nucleotides align to TRBD1. CDR3 length: 12 residues. V lost 6 bases and J lost 1; bases outside the gene matches: 0. CDR1 is SQVTM and CDR2 is ANQGSEA in the germline V gene. The CDR3 DNA is TGCAGCGTGGACAGGGGGAACACTGAAGCTTTCTTT. Translated, it gives CSVDRGNTEAFF.

This sequence joins TRBV10-3 and TRBJ2-1; D possibly matches TRBD1 or TRBD2 (5 bases each). Between the trimmed V and J ends, which lost 2 bases and 6 bases, there was a span of 5 bases. The CDR3 is 12 amino acids. The germline gives CDR1 ENHRY, CDR2 SYGVKD. CDR3 bases: TGTGCCATCAGTGAGGGGGGCAATGAGCAGTTCTTC. Its protein is CAISEGGNEQFF.

J is TRBJ2-7 and V is TRBV27; the match to TRBD1 covers 7 bases. This CDR3 spans 13 amino acids. CDR1 is MNHEY and CDR2 is SMNVEV in the germline V gene (reference sequence). V dropped 7 bases and J dropped 2; count of bases not matched to a gene: 5. The CDR3: CASIGQGAYEQYF. CDR3 bases: TGTGCCAGCATAGGGCAGGGGGCCTACGAGCAGTACTTC.